Each of the 20 T cell receptor beta chains below was sequenced from the same sample in a study of CD8 T cells in ankylosing spondylitis. TCRdb called the 5' RACE reads again in MiXCR, with one record for every CDR3 protein. The table lists about 140,000 distinct CDR3 sequences, approximately 10% of them singletons. Sequenced input: blood, either unsorted or a sorted T cell fraction (not recorded which). The receptors were sampled from a female donor with ankylosing spondylitis or in good health (not recorded which).

This clonotype was counted many times. The DNA for the CDR3 is TGCAGTGCTACCGGGGGTGGCAATCAGCCCCAGCATTTT. It translates to CSATGGGNQPQHF. The chain uses TRBV20-1 and TRBJ1-5; D possibly corresponds to TRBD1 (5 bases). Germline V gives CDR1 DFQATT, CDR2 SNEGSKA (reference sequence). This CDR3 region has 13 residues. Trimming cost V 4 bases and J 2 bases, with 9 bases left between them.

This clonotype was counted between two and nine times. The V call is TRBV11-3, the J call TRBJ2-1, with TRBD1 matching 7 bases. The V gene's germline CDR1 is SGHNT and CDR2 YENEEA. With 4 bases clipped from V and 6 bases from J, the junction kept 3 bases outside the gene matches. The CDR3 is 13 residues long. The CDR3 coding sequence is TGTGCCAGCAGCTCGGACAGGTCCAATGAGCAGTTCTTC. Its translation: CASSSDRSNEQFF. Drawing the rest from reference TRBV11-3 and TRBJ2-1, the complete variable domain is EAGVVQSPRYKIIEKKQPVAFWCNPISGHNTLYWYLQNLGQGPELLIRYENEEAVDDSQLPKDRFSAERLKGVDSTLKIQPAELGDSAVYLCASSSDRSNEQFFGPGTRLTVL.

This clonotype was counted many times. V gene TRBV20-1 combines with J gene TRBJ1-3; 8 bases map to TRBD1. This CDR3 has 13 amino acids. Germline V gene data show CDR1 as DFQATT and CDR2 as SNEGSKA (reference sequence). V shed 3 bases and J 4 bases; nucleotides not matched to a gene: 2. As DNA, the CDR3 is TGCAGTGCTAGGACAGGGGACGGAAACACCATATATTTT. Translation: CSARTGDGNTIYF.

This clonotype has ten or more counts. The chain links TRBV7-2 to TRBJ2-3, with D possibly being TRBD2 (5 bases). V was clipped by 4 bases and J by 4 bases, with 18 bases between them. The CDR3 loop spans 16 amino acids. Germline CDR1 reads SGHTA; CDR2 reads FQGNSA. The CDR3 loop reads CASSSNRVSRADTQYF. DNA for the CDR3: TGTGCCAGCAGCTCGAATAGGGTCTCGAGGGCAGATACGCAGTATTTT.

This clonotype showed up many times. The chain recombines TRBV12-3 or TRBV12-4 with TRBJ2-5; 8 bases line up with TRBD2. The length of the CDR3 is 17 residues. The trim removed 2 bases at V and 1 base at J, leaving 9 bases unmatched. The CDR3 spells CASSLFGVAGFQETQYF. The CDR3 DNA follows: TGTGCCAGCAGTTTATTCGGGGTAGCGGGATTCCAAGAGACCCAGTACTTC.

This clonotype was picked up many times. This rearrangement joins TRBV5-1 to TRBJ1-1; TRBD1 matches at 11 bases. Germline V gene lookup returns CDR1 SGHRS and CDR2 YFSETQ. The CDR3 covers 18 residues. V trimming: 0 bases; J trimming: 0 bases; junction bases outside the gene matches: 7. The CDR3 loop is CASSLGQGTGGMNTEAFF. The CDR3 coding sequence is TGCGCCAGCAGCTTGGGCCAGGGGACAGGGGGAATGAACACTGAAGCTTTCTTT.

This clonotype has only a few counts. The chain carries TRBV7-9 and TRBJ1-1; possibly TRBD1 for D (5 bases). V was cut by 1 base and J by 5 bases, with 8 bases left in between. The CDR3 has 13 amino acids. CDR1 and CDR2 from the germline V gene are SEHNR and FQNEAQ (reference sequence). The CDR3 reads CASSLGEGTEAFF. The DNA of the CDR3 is TGTGCCAGCAGCTTAGGGGAGGGGACTGAAGCTTTCTTT.

The table lists this clonotype with many counts. The chain is built from TRBV7-2 and TRBJ2-1; D is unresolved. This CDR3 is built from 14 residues. Trimming pared 5 bases from V and 9 bases from J, leaving 17 bases between. Germline V gives CDR1 SGHTA, CDR2 FQGNSA. CDR3 sequence (DNA): TGTGCCAGCAGCCGCGAAGGGCAGCGCGGTGAGCAGTTCTTC. Its translation is CASSREGQRGEQFF. Supplemented by reference TRBV7-2 and TRBJ2-1, the full variable domain reads GAGVSQSPSNKVTEKGKDVELRCDPISGHTALYWYRQSLGQGLEFLIYFQGNSAPDKSGLPSDRFSAERTGGSVSTLTIQRTQQEDSAVYLCASSREGQRGEQFFGPGTRLTVL.

This clonotype was seen many times. The J gene is TRBJ1-1, the V gene TRBV6-1; D is perhaps TRBD1 (5 bases). The CDR3 extends over 15 amino acids. The germline V gene has CDR1 MNHNS and CDR2 SASEGT. V was shortened by 7 bases and J by 11 bases, with 26 bases between the two germline ends. Written as DNA, the CDR3 is TGTGCCAGCATTGTCACCGACAGAGGGGATAGGCAGGCTTTCTTT. This encodes CASIVTDRGDRQAFF.

This clonotype appeared a single time. This could be a read error, since a much larger clone is one nucleotide away. The gene calls are TRBV12-3 or TRBV12-4 and TRBJ2-3; tentative D call: TRBD2 (7 bases). V was trimmed by 3 bases and J by 5 bases, leaving 15 bases between them. The CDR3 spans 15 residues. The CDR3: CASSLGGLGGDTQYF. CDR3 sequence (DNA): TGTGCCAGCAGTTTGGGGGGGCTAGGAGGAGATACGCAGTATTTT.

The chain has TRBV3-1 and TRBJ1-1; the D gene is possibly TRBD1 (5 bases). The CDR3 spans 14 residues. CDR1 LGHDT and CDR2 YNNKEL come from the germline V gene (reference sequence). The ends were cut back, 1 base at V and 4 bases at J, with 10 bases in the middle. The CDR3 loop reads CASSQGGEGTEAFF. The CDR3 nucleotides are TGTGCCAGCAGCCAAGGGGGGGAGGGCACTGAAGCTTTCTTT. Full variable domain (outside the CDR3, taken from reference TRBV3-1 and TRBJ1-1): DTAVSQTPKYLVTQMGNDKSIKCEQNLGHDTMYWYKQDSKKFLKIMFSYNNKELIINETVPNRFSPKSPDKAHLNLHINSLELGDSAVYFCASSQGGEGTEAFFGQGTRLTVV.

This clonotype was recorded many times. J is TRBJ1-1 and V is TRBV27; D is undetermined. Trimming shortened V by 7 bases and J by 5 bases, and 8 bases separated the two germline ends. The V gene's germline CDR1 is MNHEY and CDR2 SMNVEV (reference sequence). The CDR3 is 11 amino acids. The CDR3 bases are TGTGCCAGCACCGACGGGACTGAAGCTTTCTTT. This gives the protein CASTDGTEAFF.

The genes are TRBV29-1 and TRBJ2-3; the D is unclear. Germline lookup yields CDR1 SQVTM and CDR2 ANQGSEA. V lost 0 bases to trimming and J lost 1 base, with 8 bases between them. The CDR3 covers 14 residues. DNA for the CDR3: TGCAGCGTTGAAGAGCCTTGGGGCACAGATACGCAGTATTTT. Its protein is CSVEEPWGTDTQYF.

This clonotype was detected ten times or more. The genes are TRBV6-5 and TRBJ2-5; D unresolved. Per germline, CDR1 MNHEY and CDR2 SVGAGI. The CDR3 covers 14 residues. Trimming pared 7 bases from V and 2 bases from J, leaving 14 bases between. The CDR3 DNA follows: TGTGCCAGCATTACACCCTCAGCGCAAGAGACCCAGTACTTC. This translates into CASITPSAQETQYF.

The gene calls are TRBV6-5 and TRBJ2-7; 9 bases are a match to TRBD2. Trimming took 0 bases from V and 5 from J; bases not matched to a gene: 2. Germline CDR1 and CDR2: MNHEY and SVGAGI. This CDR3 comprises 14 residues. The CDR3 region is CASSYSGLADEQYF. CDR3 in DNA: TGTGCCAGCAGTTACTCGGGACTAGCAGACGAGCAGTACTTC.

This clonotype showed up many times. The rearrangement uses TRBV6-5 and TRBJ2-1, with TRBD2 matching over 7 bases. V lost 2 bases to trimming and J lost 6 bases; unmatched junction nucleotides: 7. This CDR3 region has 15 residues. From germline, CDR1 is MNHEY and CDR2 SVGAGI. CDR3 amino acids: CASSYGGEGFNEQFF. The CDR3 coding sequence is TGTGCCAGCAGTTACGGGGGGGAGGGTTTCAATGAGCAGTTCTTC.

This clonotype was counted many times. V gene TRBV5-1 combines with J gene TRBJ2-2, with TRBD1 matching over 7 bases. The trim removed 4 bases at V and 6 bases at J, leaving 9 bases unmatched. The CDR3 consists of 15 residues. Germline lookup yields CDR1 SGHRS and CDR2 YFSETQ. In nucleotides, the CDR3 is TGCGCCAGCAGCCAACACTCGGGACAGTCCGGGGAGCTGTTTTTT. This encodes CASSQHSGQSGELFF.

V usage is TRBV25-1 and J usage is TRBJ1-5; maybe TRBD1 (5 bases). Germline CDR1 MGHDK, CDR2 SYGVNS. The V end was cut by 4 bases, the J end by 3 bases, with 10 bases between. The length of the CDR3 is 14 residues. CDR3 nucleotide sequence: TGTGCCAGCAGTGGGGACCTGTACAATCAGCCCCAGCATTTT. Translating gives CASSGDLYNQPQHF.

This clonotype was found many times. The chain links TRBV12-3 or TRBV12-4 to TRBJ1-5; 7 bases agree with TRBD1. This CDR3 contains 15 residues. Trimming took 4 bases from V and 6 from J; bases not matched to a gene: 9. As DNA, the CDR3 is TGTGCCAGCAGTTCTGGGACAGCCACGGGTCAGCCCCAGCATTTT. Translation gives CASSSGTATGQPQHF.

In its sample, this clonotype was seen a few times. The genes are TRBV12-2 and TRBJ2-5; the table's D gene call, TRBD2, was not cross checked with the DNA. TRBV12-2 is tagged as a pseudogene. The length of the CDR3 is 15 residues. In DNA, the CDR3 is TGTGCAAGTCGAACCGGACTACCGTACCAAGAGACCCAGTACTTC. Its translation is CASRTGLPYQETQYF.